The present TCR beta chain was sequenced within a study of early T cells in non-severe SARS-CoV-2 infection. For the study at large: Investigators sequenced bulk RNA drawn from unsorted whole blood, and chains remained unpaired. Study outcomes and limitations: Matching against VDJdb likely underestimated virus-specific expansions, favoring anti-spike CD8.

Concerning this clonotype itself: Its antigen is still unknown.

Trimming cost V 0 bases and J 6 bases, with 12 bases left between them. CDR1 is SGHRS, CDR2 YFSETQ, per germline. The CDR3 length is 15 residues. Molecules of cDNA were individually given unique molecular identifiers that were attached to them. TCRdb ran MiXCR on the 5' RACE reads and lists one entry per CDR3 protein. The data show fewer than 70,000 distinct CDR3 sequences, more than 3.5% seen once. The sequence was obtained from an adult who was a healthcare worker with PCR-confirmed SARS-CoV-2 infection or an uninfected control (not recorded which). The donor label of this sample is uncertain. The starting material was whole blood, obtained at baseline. The chain uses TRBV5-1 and TRBJ2-2; the D gene is possibly TRBD2 (6 bases). CDR3 bases: TGCGCCAGCAGCTTGGAGGGAGGTGGCCCCGGGGAGCTGTTTTTT. Its translation is CASSLEGGGPGELFF.